This T cell receptor (beta chain) was sequenced in a study of identical twins. This clonotype occurred many times. This CDR3 has 13 amino acids. V lost 8 bases to trimming and J lost 1 base, with 9 bases between them. MiXCR, run by TCRdb on the 5' RACE reads, gives a single entry per CDR3 protein. Among approximately 700,000 distinct CDR3 sequences listed, around 6% were seen once. Input material: naive T cells sorted from blood. This receptor was identified in a man younger than 35 in good health. The chain links TRBV12-3 or TRBV12-4 to TRBJ2-1, with a weak D call TRBD2 (6 bases). CDR3 in DNA: TGTGCCAGCGGGACTCCGTCCTACAATGAGCAGTTCTTC. Its translation is CASGTPSYNEQFF.